This T cell receptor beta chain was recorded in a study of identical twins. One entry per CDR3 protein results from TCRdb running MiXCR on the 5' RACE reads. This table holds roughly 190,000 distinct CDR3 sequences, 15% found once. This same sample was also taken into another study, of T cells expressing NK-cell markers.

The sequence was collected from a woman aged 18-29 years in good health. Sequencing input: CD8+ T cells sorted from blood.

The CDR3 DNA sequence: TGTGCCAGCAGTTTAATGGGACCCAATTCACCCCTCCACTTT. Translating it yields CASSLMGPNSPLHF. The chain carries TRBV27 and TRBJ1-6; possibly TRBD1 for D (5 bases). The germline V and J ends were trimmed by 2 bases and 7 bases, with 9 bases remaining between them. Germline V gene data show CDR1 as MNHEY and CDR2 as SMNVEV (reference sequence). The CDR3 sequence is 14 residues long.